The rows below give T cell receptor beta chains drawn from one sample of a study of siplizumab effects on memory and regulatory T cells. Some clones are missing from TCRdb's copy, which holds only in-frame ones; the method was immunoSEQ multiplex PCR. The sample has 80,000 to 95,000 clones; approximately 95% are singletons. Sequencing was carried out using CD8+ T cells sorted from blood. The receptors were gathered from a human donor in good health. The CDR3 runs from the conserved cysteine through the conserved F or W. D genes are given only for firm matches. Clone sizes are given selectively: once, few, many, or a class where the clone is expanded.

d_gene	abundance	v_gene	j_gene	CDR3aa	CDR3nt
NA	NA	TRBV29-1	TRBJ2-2	CSVPQGFSGELFF	TGCAGCGTTCCCCAGGGGTTCTCCGGGGAGCTGTTTTTT
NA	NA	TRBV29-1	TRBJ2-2	CSIVAVGELFF	TGCAGCATCGTAGCTGTCGGGGAGCTGTTTTTT
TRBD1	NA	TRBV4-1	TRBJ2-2	CASSLFGTANTGELFF	TGCGCCAGCAGCCTATTCGGGACAGCGAACACCGGGGAGCTGTTTTTT
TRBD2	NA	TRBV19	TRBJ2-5	CASSSRGNQETQYF	TGTGCCAGTAGTTCGCGGGGGAACCAAGAGACCCAGTACTTC
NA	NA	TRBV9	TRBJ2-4	CASSVGKQDIQYF	TGTGCCAGCAGCGTGGGGAAGCAGGACATTCAGTACTTC
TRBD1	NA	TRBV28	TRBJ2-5	CASTPLTGEETQYF	TGTGCCAGCACCCCCCTGACAGGGGAAGAGACCCAGTACTTC
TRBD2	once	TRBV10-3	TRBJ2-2	CAISETGGTGELFF	TGTGCCATCAGTGAGACGGGGGGCACCGGGGAGCTGTTTTTT
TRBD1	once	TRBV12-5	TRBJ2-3	CASGLVGGPADTQYF	TGTGCTAGTGGTTTGGTAGGGGGCCCGGCAGATACGCAGTATTTT
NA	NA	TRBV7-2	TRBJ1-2	CASSLAVGIHYGYTF	TGTGCCAGCAGCTTAGCGGTGGGGATTCACTATGGCTACACCTTC
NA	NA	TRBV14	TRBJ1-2	CARSGPGASYGYTF	TGTGCCAGGTCTGGTCCCGGGGCTAGCTATGGCTACACCTTC
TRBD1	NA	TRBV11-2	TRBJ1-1	CASSPTTDRGFDTEAFF	TGTGCCAGCAGCCCTACGACGGACAGGGGATTCGACACTGAAGCTTTCTTT
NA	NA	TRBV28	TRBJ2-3	CASSLRSRGGTDTQYF	TGTGCCAGCAGTTTACGGTCCAGAGGGGGCACAGATACGCAGTATTTT
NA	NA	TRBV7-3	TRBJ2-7	CASSPMYTNGEQYF	TGTGCCAGCAGCCCAATGTACACCAACGGGGAGCAGTACTTC
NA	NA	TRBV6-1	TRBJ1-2	CASSDLLGNYGYTF	TGTGCCAGCAGTGATCTATTGGGGAACTATGGCTACACCTTC
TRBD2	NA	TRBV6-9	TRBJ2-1	CASSYTWTSGNNEQFF	TGTGCCAGCAGTTACACCTGGACTAGCGGGAACAATGAGCAGTTCTTC
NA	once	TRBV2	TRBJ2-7	CASSDISYEQYF	TGTGCCAGCAGTGACATTTCCTACGAGCAGTACTTC
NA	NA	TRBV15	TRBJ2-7	CATSPPGGGPLGEQYF	TGTGCCACCAGCCCCCCAGGCGGAGGACCCCTTGGAGAGCAGTACTTC
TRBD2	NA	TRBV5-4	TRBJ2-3	CASSLAGLELGDTQYF	TGTGCCAGCAGCTTGGCCGGACTAGAATTGGGAGATACGCAGTATTTT
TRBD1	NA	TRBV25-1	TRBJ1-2	CASKPTGNYGYTF	TGTGCCAGCAAACCGACAGGGAACTATGGCTACACCTTC
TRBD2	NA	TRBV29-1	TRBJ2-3	CSEGTSGSRRDTQYF	TGCAGCGAGGGGACTAGCGGGAGTAGGAGAGATACGCAGTATTTT
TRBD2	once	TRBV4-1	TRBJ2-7	CASSITSGFYEQYF	TGCGCCAGCAGCATAACTAGCGGATTTTACGAGCAGTACTTC
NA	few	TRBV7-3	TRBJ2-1	CASSLMGAGSYNEQFF	TGTGCCAGCAGCTTAATGGGTGCTGGGTCCTACAATGAGCAGTTCTTC
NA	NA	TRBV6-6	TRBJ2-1	CASSRPRNEQFF	TGTGCCAGCAGCCGCCCTAGGAATGAGCAGTTCTTC
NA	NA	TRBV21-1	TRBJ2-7	CASSKALQTYEQYF	TGTGCCAGCAGCAAAGCGTTACAGACCTACGAGCAGTACTTC
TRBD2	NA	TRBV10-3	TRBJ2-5	CAISESVGEREAQETQYF	TGTGCCATCAGTGAGTCGGTTGGGGAGCGGGAGGCTCAAGAGACCCAGTACTTC
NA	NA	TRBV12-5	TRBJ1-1	CASGQQGDTEAFF	TGTGCTAGTGGTCAACAGGGAGACACTGAAGCTTTCTTT
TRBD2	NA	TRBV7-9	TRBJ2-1	CASSLEASGITDEQFF	TGTGCCAGCAGCTTAGAGGCTAGCGGGATCACGGATGAGCAGTTCTTC
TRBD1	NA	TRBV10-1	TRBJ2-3	CASSGQTGGRADTQYF	TGCGCCAGCAGTGGTCAGACAGGGGGCCGCGCAGATACGCAGTATTTT
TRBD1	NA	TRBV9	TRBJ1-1	CASSPEGQQAFF	TGTGCCAGCAGCCCCGAGGGACAGCAAGCTTTCTTT
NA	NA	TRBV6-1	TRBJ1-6	CASMVRANSPLHF	TGTGCCAGCATGGTCAGAGCGAATTCACCCCTCCACTTT
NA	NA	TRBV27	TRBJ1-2	CASSKGDYGYTF	TGTGCCAGCAGCAAGGGGGACTATGGCTACACCTTC
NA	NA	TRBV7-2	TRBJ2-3	CASSLYGGSTDTQYF	TGTGCCAGCAGCTTATATGGCGGGAGCACAGATACGCAGTATTTT
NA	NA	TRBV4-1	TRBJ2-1	CASSQAGREQFF	TGCGCCAGCAGCCAAGCGGGCCGGGAGCAGTTCTTC
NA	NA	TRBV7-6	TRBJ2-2	CASSLVQDTGELFF	TGTGCCAGCAGCTTAGTTCAGGACACCGGGGAGCTGTTTTTT
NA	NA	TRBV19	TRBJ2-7	CASSPLRDSPYEQYF	TGTGCCAGTAGCCCGCTGCGGGACAGCCCCTACGAGCAGTACTTC
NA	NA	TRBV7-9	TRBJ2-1	CASSLGLQGSSYNEQFF	TGTGCCAGCAGCTTAGGCCTACAGGGTAGCTCCTACAATGAGCAGTTCTTC
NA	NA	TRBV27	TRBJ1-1	CASSLNWHENTEAFF	TGTGCCAGCAGTCTAAACTGGCACGAGAACACTGAAGCTTTCTTT
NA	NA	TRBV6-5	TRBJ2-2	CASSYSRYAGELFF	TGTGCCAGCAGTTATTCCCGGTACGCCGGGGAGCTGTTTTTT
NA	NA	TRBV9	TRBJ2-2	CASSVGGIGELFF	TGTGCCAGCAGCGTGGGTGGAATCGGGGAGCTGTTTTTT
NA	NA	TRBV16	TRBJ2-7	CASSQSSGYEQYF	TGTGCCAGCAGCCAATCTAGTGGATACGAGCAGTACTTC
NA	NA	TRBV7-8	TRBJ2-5	CASSLIANRQYF	TGTGCCAGCAGCTTAATCGCGAACAGGCAGTACTTC
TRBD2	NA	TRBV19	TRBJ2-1	CASSIDRGGRNNEQFF	TGTGCCAGTAGTATAGATCGAGGCGGGAGGAACAATGAGCAGTTCTTC